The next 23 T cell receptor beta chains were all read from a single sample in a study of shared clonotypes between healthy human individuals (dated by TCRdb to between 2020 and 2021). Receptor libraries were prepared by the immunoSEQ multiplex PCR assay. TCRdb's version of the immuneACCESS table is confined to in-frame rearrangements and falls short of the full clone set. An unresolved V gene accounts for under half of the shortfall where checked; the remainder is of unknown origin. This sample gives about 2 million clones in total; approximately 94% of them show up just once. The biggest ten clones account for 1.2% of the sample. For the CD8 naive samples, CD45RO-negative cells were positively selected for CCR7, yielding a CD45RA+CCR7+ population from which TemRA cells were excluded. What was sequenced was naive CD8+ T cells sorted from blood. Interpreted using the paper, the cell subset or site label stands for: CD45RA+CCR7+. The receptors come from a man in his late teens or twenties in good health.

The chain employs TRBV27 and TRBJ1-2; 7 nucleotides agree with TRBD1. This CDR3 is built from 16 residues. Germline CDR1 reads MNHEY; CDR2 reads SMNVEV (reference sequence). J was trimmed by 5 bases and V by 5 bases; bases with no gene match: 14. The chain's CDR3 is CASSPSQGPIKYGYTF. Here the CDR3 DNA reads TGTGCCAGCAGTCCTTCACAGGGGCCCATTAAGTATGGCTACACCTTC.

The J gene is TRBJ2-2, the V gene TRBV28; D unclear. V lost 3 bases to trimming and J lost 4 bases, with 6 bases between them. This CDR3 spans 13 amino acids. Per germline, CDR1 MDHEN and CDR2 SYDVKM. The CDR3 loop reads CASSLAGTGELFF. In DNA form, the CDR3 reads TGTGCCAGCAGTTTGGCAGGCACCGGGGAGCTGTTTTTT. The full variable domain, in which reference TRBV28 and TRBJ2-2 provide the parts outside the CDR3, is DVKVTQSSRYLVKRTGEKVFLECVQDMDHENMFWYRQDPGLGLRLIYFSYDVKMKEKGDIPEGYSVSREKKERFSLILESASTNQTSMYLCASSLAGTGELFFGEGSRLTVL.

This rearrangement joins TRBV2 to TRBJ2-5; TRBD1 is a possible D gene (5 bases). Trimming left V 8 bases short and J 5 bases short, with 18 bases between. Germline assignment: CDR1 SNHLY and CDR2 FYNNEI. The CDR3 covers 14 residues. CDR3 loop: CASENRTPRETQYF. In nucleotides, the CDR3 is TGTGCCAGCGAGAACAGGACCCCACGGGAGACCCAGTACTTC.

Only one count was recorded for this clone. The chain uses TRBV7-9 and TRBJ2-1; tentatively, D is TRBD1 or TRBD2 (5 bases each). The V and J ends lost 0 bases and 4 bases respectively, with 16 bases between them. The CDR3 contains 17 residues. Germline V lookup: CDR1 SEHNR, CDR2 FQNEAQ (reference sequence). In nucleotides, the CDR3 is TGTGCCAGCAGCTTAGCGACTTCAGGGACCCCTTACAATGAGCAGTTCTTC. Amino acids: CASSLATSGTPYNEQFF.

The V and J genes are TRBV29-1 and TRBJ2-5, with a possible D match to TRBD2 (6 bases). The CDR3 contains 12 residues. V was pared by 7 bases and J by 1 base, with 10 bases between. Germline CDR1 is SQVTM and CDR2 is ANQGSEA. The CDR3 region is CSGEGLQETQYF. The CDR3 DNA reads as TGCAGCGGCGAGGGACTCCAAGAGACCCAGTACTTC.

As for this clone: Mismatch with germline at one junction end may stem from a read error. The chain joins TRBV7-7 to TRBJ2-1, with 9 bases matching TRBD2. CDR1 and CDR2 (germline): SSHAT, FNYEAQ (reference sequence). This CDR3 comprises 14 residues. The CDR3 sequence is CASSAGLAANEQFF. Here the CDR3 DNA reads TGTGCTAGCAGCGCGGGACTAGCAGCCAATGAGCAGTTCTTC.

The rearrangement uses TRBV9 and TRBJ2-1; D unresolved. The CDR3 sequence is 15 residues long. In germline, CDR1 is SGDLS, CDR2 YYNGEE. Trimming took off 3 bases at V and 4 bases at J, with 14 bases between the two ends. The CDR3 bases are TGTGCCAGCAGCGGATTGGACGGAGATTACAATGAGCAGTTCTTC. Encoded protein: CASSGLDGDYNEQFF.

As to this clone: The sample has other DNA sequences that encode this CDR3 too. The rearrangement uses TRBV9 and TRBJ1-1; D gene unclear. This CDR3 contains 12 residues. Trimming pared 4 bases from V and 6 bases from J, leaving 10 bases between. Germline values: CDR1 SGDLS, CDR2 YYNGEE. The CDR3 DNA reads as TGTGCCAGCAGCCCGACTGGGGCTGAAGCTTTCTTT. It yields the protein CASSPTGAEAFF.

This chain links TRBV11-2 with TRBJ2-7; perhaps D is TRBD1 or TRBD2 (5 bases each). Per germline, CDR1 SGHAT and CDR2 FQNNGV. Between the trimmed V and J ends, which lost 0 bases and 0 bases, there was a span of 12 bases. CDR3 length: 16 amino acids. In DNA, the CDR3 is TGTGCCAGCAGCTTAGATCAGTGGGACGGCTCCTACGAGCAGTACTTC. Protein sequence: CASSLDQWDGSYEQYF.

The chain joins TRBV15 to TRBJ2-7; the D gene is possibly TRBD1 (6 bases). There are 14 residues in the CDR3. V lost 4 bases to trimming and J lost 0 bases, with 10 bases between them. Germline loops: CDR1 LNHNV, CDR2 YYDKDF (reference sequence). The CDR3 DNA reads TGTGCCACCAGCATGGGGGCCTACTCCTACGAGCAGTACTTC. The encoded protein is CATSMGAYSYEQYF.

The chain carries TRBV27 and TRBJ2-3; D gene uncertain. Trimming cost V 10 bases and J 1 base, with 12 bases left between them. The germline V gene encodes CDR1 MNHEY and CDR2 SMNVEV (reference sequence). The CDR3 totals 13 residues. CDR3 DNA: TGTGCCACCGCGGTTGGGGGCACAGATACGCAGTATTTT. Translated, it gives CATAVGGTDTQYF.

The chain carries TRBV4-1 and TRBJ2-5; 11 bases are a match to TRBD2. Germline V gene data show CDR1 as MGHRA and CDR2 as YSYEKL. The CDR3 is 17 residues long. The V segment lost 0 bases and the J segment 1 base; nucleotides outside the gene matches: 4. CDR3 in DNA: TGCGCCAGCAGCCAAGATTGGACTAGCGGGTTCCAAGAGACCCAGTACTTC. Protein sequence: CASSQDWTSGFQETQYF.

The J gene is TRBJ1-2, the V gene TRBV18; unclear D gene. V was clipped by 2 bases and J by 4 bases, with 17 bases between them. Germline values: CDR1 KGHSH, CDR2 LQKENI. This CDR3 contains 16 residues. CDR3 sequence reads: CASSPYGSDVGYGYTF. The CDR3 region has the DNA TGTGCCAGCTCACCATACGGGTCAGATGTCGGCTATGGCTACACCTTC.

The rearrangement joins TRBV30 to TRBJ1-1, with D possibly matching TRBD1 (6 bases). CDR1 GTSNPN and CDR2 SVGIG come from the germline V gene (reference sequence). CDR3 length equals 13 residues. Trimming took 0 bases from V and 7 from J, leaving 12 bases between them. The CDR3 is CAWSVAGVDEAFF. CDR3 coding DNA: TGTGCCTGGAGTGTAGCAGGGGTGGATGAAGCTTTCTTT.

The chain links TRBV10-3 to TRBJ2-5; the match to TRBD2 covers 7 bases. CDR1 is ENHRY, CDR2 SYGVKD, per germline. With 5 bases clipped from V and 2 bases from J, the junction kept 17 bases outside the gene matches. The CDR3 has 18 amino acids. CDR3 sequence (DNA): TGTGCCATCAGTAGTCCGACTAGCTTCAGACCATCTCAAGAGACCCAGTACTTC. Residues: CAISSPTSFRPSQETQYF.

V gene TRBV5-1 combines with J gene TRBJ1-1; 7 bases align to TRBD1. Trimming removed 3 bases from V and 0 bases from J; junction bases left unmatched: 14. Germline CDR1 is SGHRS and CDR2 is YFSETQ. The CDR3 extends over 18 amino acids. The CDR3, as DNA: TGCGCCAGCAGCTCTCCGCGACAGGGTCACAGCTTGAACACTGAAGCTTTCTTT. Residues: CASSSPRQGHSLNTEAFF.

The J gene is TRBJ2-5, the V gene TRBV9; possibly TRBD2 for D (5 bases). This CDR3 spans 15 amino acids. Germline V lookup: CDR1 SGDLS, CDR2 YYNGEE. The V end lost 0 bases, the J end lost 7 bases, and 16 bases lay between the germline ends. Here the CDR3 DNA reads TGTGCCAGCAGCGTAGAAAGGGAGAGGGCGCCGACCCAGTACTTC. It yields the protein CASSVERERAPTQYF.

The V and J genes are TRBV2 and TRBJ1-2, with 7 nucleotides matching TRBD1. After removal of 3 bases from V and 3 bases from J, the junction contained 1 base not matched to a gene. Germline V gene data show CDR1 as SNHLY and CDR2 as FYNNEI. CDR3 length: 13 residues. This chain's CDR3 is CASSETGYYGYTF. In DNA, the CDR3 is TGTGCCAGCAGTGAGACAGGGTACTATGGCTACACCTTC.

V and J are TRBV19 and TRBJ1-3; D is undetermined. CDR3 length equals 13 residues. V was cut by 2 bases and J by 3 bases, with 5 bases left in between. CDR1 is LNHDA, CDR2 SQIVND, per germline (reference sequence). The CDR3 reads CASSINFGNTIYF. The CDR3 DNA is TGTGCCAGTAGTATAAACTTTGGAAACACCATATATTTT.

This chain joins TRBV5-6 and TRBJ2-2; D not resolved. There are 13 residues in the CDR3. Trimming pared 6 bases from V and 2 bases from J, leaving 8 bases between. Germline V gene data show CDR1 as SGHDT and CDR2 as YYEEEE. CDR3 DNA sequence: TGTGCCAGCACCCCTGGAAACACCGGGGAGCTGTTTTTT. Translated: CASTPGNTGELFF.

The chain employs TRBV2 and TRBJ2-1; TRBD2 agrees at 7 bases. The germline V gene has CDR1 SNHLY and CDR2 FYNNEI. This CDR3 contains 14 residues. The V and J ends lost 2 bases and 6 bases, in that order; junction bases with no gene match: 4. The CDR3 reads CASSEPTSSNEQFF. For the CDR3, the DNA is TGTGCCAGCAGTGAACCGACTAGCTCCAATGAGCAGTTCTTC.

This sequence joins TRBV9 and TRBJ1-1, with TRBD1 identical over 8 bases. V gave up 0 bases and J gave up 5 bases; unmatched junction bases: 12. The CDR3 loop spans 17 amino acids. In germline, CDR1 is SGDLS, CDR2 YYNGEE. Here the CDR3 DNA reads TGTGCCAGCAGCGTAGAGGGCGGGGGCAGGGGGCTTACTGAAGCTTTCTTT. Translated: CASSVEGGGRGLTEAFF. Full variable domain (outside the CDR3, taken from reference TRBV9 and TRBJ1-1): DSGVTQTPKHLITATGQRVTLRCSPRSGDLSVYWYQQSLDQGLQFLIQYYNGEERAKGNILERFSAQQFPDLHSELNLSSLELGDSALYFCASSVEGGGRGLTEAFFGQGTRLTVV.

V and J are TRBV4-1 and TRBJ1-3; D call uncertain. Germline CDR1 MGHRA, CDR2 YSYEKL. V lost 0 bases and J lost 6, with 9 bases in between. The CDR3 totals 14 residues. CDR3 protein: CASSQESGLNTIYF. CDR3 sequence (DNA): TGCGCCAGCAGCCAAGAAAGCGGTTTAAACACCATATATTTT.